This T cell receptor (beta chain) appears in the sequencing data of a study of technical replicates of blood from several donors. Data came from immunoSEQ multiplex PCR; TCRdb stores just in-frame clones and leaves some out. Of 85,000 to 100,000 clones in the sample, around 95% were seen once. The CDR3 is 16 residues long. Trimming cost V 5 bases and J 0 bases; bases outside gene matches: 8. Germline assignment: CDR1 MNHEY and CDR2 SMNVEV (reference sequence). This TCR was sampled from a human donor in good health. The sample comprised T cells isolated from PBMCs. The V gene is TRBV27, the J gene TRBJ2-3; 7 bases are a match to TRBD2. The CDR3 loop reads CASSNPGLTSTDTQYF. The CDR3 DNA sequence: TGTGCCAGCAGTAACCCGGGACTAACTAGCACAGATACGCAGTATTTT.